This T cell receptor beta chain stems from a study of CD8 T cells in ankylosing spondylitis. Losses at the gene ends were 5 bases for V and 10 bases for J; bases not matched to a gene: 13. The V gene's germline CDR1 is SGHTA and CDR2 FQGNSA. This CDR3 comprises 16 residues. From the 5' RACE reads, TCRdb called clonotypes with MiXCR, one entry per CDR3 protein. The sample comprises around 300,000 distinct CDR3 sequences, more than 9% of which are singletons, and roughly 9% rests with the top ten. The sequence was collected from a female donor with ankylosing spondylitis or in good health (not recorded which). The specimen sequenced was blood, either unsorted or a sorted T cell fraction (not recorded which). V usage is TRBV7-2 and J usage is TRBJ2-1, with 11 bases identical to TRBD2. This chain's CDR3 is CASSLEGTSGIQEQFF. In DNA form, the CDR3 reads TGTGCCAGCAGCCTCGAGGGGACTAGCGGCATCCAGGAGCAGTTCTTC.